This T cell receptor (beta chain) was obtained from a study of cytotoxic CD8 clonotypes in ibrutinib-treated CLL. Here immunoSEQ multiplex PCR was the method, and the copy in TCRdb shows in-frame clones only, minus some. The profile shows some 200,000 clones, more than 65% of them singletons. The sample holds a few counts of this clone. Germline V gene sequence: CDR1 GTSNPN, CDR2 SVGIG (reference sequence). The CDR3 spans 12 residues. V dropped 3 bases and J dropped 4 bases, with 7 bases sitting between them. The material sequenced was PBMCs, taken after 12 months of ibrutinib treatment. This receptor was obtained from a human donor with chronic lymphocytic leukemia. The chain combines TRBV30 with TRBJ1-3; no firm D call. The CDR3 region is CAWRGLGNTIYF. The CDR3 DNA reads TGTGCCTGGAGGGGGTTGGGAAACACCATATATTTT. Together with reference TRBV30 and TRBJ1-3, the CDR3 gives the full variable domain: SQTIHQWPATLVQPVGSPLSLECTVEGTSNPNLYWYRQAAGRGLQLLFYSVGIGQISSEVPQNLSASRPQDRQFILSSKKLLLSDSGFYLCAWRGLGNTIYFGEGSWLTVV.